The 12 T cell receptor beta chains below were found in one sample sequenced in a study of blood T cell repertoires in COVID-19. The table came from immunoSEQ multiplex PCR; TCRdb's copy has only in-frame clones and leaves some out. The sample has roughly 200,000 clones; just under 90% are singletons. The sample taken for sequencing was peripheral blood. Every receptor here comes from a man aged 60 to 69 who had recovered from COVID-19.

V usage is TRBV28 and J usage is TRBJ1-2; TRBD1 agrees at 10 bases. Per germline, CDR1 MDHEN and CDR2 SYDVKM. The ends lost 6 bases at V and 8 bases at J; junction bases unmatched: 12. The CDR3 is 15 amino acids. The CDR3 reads CASRWTGGTTGGYTF. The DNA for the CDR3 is TGTGCCAGCAGGTGGACAGGGGGGACTACGGGAGGCTACACCTTC.

CDR3 sequence: CASSARQGANTEAFF. CDR3 nucleotides: TGTGCCAGCAGCGCTAGACAGGGGGCGAACACTGAAGCTTTCTTT. The rearrangement joins TRBV21-1 to TRBJ1-1; the table's TRBD1 call for D was not verified on the DNA. TRBV21-1 is termed a pseudogene. The CDR3 contains 15 residues.

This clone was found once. The CDR3, as DNA: TGTGCCAGCAGTCTCGGTTTAGAGACCCAGTACTTC. Protein product: CASSLGLETQYF. The V and J genes are TRBV25-1 and TRBJ2-5, with D uncertain. Deletions cut 5 bases from V and 4 bases from J, with 8 bases between. This CDR3 region has 12 residues. The germline V gene has CDR1 MGHDK and CDR2 SYGVNS.

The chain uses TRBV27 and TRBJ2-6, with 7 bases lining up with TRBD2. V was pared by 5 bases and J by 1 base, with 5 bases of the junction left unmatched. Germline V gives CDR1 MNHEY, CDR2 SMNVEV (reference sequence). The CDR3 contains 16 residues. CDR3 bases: TGTGCCAGCAGTCGGGGGGACCTTTCTGGGGCCAACGTCCTGACTTTC. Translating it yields CASSRGDLSGANVLTF.

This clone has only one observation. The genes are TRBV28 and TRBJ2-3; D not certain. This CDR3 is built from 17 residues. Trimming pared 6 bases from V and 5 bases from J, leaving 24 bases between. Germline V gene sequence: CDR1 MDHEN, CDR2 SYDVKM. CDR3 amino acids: CASSPSRGQRARDTQYF. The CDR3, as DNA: TGTGCCAGCAGCCCCTCTCGCGGCCAGCGCGCCAGAGATACGCAGTATTTT.

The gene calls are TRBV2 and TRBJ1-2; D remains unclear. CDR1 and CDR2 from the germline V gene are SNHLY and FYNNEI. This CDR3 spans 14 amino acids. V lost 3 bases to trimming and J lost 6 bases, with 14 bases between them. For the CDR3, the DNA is TGTGCCAGCAGTGAGGTCACGGCGACTGATGGCTACACCTTC. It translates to CASSEVTATDGYTF.

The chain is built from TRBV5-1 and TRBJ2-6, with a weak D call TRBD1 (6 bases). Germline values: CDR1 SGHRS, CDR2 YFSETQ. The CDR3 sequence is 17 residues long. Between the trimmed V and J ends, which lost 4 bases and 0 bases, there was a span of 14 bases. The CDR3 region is CASSPTGLSSGANVLTF. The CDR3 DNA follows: TGCGCCAGCAGCCCGACAGGCCTGAGCTCTGGGGCCAACGTCCTGACTTTC.

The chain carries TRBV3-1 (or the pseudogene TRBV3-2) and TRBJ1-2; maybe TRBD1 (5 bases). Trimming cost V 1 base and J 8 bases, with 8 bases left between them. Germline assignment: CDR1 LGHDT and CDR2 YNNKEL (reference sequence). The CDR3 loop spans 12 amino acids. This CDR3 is CASSQARAGYTF. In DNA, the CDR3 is TGTGCCAGCAGCCAAGCCAGGGCCGGCTACACCTTC.

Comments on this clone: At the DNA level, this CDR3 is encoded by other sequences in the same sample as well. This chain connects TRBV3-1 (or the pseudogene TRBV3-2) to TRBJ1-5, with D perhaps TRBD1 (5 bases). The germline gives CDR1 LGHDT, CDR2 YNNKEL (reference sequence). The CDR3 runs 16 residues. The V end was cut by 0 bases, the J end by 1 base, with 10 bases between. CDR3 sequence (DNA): TGTGCCAGCAGCCAAGATGGCGGGGGGAGCAATCAGCCCCAGCATTTT. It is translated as CASSQDGGGSNQPQHF.

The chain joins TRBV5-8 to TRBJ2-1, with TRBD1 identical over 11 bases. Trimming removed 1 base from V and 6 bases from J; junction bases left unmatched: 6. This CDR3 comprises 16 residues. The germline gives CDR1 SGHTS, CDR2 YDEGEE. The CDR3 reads CASSLPGQGAGNEQFF. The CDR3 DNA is TGTGCCAGCAGCTTGCCAGGACAGGGGGCTGGCAATGAGCAGTTCTTC.

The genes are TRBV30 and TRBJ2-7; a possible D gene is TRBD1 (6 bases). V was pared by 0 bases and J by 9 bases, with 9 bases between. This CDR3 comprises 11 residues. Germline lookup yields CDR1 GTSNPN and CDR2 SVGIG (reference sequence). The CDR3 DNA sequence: TGTGCCTGGAGTGTTGGGGGCGGGCAGTACTTC. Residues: CAWSVGGGQYF. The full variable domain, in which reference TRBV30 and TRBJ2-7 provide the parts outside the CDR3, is SQTIHQWPATLVQPVGSPLSLECTVEGTSNPNLYWYRQAAGRGLQLLFYSVGIGQISSEVPQNLSASRPQDRQFILSSKKLLLSDSGFYLCAWSVGGGQYFGPGTRLTVT.

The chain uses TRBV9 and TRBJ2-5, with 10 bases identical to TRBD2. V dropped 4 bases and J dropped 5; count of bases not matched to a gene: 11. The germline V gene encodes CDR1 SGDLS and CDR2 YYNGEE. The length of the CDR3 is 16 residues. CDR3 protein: CASSRTGLASRETQYF. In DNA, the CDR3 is TGTGCCAGCAGCCGAACGGGACTAGCGAGCAGGGAGACCCAGTACTTC.